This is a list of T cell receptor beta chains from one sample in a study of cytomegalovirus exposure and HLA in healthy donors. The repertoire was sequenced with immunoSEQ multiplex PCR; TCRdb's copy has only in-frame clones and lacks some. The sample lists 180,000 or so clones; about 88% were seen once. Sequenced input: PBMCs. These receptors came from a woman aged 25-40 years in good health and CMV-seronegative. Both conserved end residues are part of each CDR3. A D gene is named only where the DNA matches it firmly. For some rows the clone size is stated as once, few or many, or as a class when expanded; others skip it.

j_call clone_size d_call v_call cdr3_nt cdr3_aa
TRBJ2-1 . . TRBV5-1 TGCGCCAGCACCGATTTATACGGGCAGGGGTCCTACAATGAGCCGTTCTTC CASTDLYGQGSYNEPFF
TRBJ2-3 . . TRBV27 TGTGCCAGCAGTCGGGAGCGGGGCACAGATACGCAGTATTTT CASSRERGTDTQYF
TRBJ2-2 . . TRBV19 TGTGCCAGTCAACAGGGCGGGGAGCTGTTTTTT CASQQGGELFF
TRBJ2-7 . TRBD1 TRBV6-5 TGTGCCAGCAGTCGGACAGGGACCTACGAGCAGTACTTC CASSRTGTYEQYF
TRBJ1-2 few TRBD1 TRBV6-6 TGTGCCAGCAGCCAAGACAGGGGGAATGGCTACACCTTC CASSQDRGNGYTF
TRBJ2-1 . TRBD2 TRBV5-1 TGCGCCAGCAGCTTGGCCTCGGCGGGAGGGTTCAATGAGCAGTTCTTC CASSLASAGGFNEQFF
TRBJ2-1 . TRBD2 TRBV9 TGTGCCAGCAGCCCACGGGGACTAGCGGGTCCCCGTGGGCAGTTCTTC CASSPRGLAGPRGQFF
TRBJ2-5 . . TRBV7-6 TGTGCCAGCAGCTTCCAGGGGGGCCCTGAGACCCAGTACTTC CASSFQGGPETQYF
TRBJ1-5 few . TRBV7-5 TGTGCCAGAAGCTTTGTGGTTGAGGTTCAGCCCCAGCATTTT CARSFVVEVQPQHF
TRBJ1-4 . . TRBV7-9 TGTGCCAGCAGCTGGGCCGGTAATGAAAAACTGTTTTTT CASSWAGNEKLFF
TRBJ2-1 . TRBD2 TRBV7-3 TGTGCCAGCAGCTTAGCGGGGGGGCTTAACAATGAGCAGTTCTTC CASSLAGGLNNEQFF
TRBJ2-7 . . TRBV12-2 TGTGCAATGGGGGGCGAGCAGTACTTC CAMGGEQYF
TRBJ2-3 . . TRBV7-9 TGTGCCAGCAGCGCCATGGGAGGAGTCACAGATACGCAGTATTTT CASSAMGGVTDTQYF
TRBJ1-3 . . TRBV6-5 TGTGCCAGCAGTTTATCTCCTCCGGCGCGGGGAAACACCATATATTTT CASSLSPPARGNTIYF
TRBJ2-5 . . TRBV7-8 TGTGCCAGCAGCCGGAGGGAGACCCAGTACTTC CASSRRETQYF
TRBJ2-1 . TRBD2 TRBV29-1 TGCAGCGTTAACAGCGGGAGGGTACTTGGTGAGCAGTTCTTC CSVNSGRVLGEQFF
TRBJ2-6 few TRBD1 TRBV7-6 TGTGCCAGCAGCTTAGACTTCTTCGACAGGGGAGACGTCCTGACTTTC CASSLDFFDRGDVLTF
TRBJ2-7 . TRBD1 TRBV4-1 TGCGCCAGCAGCCACCCGGGACAGGGCTTCGAGCAGTACTTC CASSHPGQGFEQYF
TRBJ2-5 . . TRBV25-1 TGTGCCAGCAGTGAACCGGGGCGGGGAAGGGGAGAGACCCAGTACTTC CASSEPGRGRGETQYF
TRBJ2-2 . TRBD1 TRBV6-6 TGTGCCACGGCGCCACAGGGGGCCGGGGAGCTGTTTTTT CATAPQGAGELFF
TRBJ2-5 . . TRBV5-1 TGCGCCAGCAGCTTGGGATTGGCAGGGGCGACGGAGACCCAGTACTTC CASSLGLAGATETQYF
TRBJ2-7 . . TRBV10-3 TGTGCCATTGGACGGACTTCATACGAGCAGTACTTC CAIGRTSYEQYF
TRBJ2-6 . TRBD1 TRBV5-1 TGCGCCAGCAGCGATACTACAGGGGCTGGGGCCAACGTCCTGACTTTC CASSDTTGAGANVLTF
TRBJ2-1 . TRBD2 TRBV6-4 TGTGCCAGCAGTGATTTAGCGGGGACTTACAATGAGCAGTTCTTC CASSDLAGTYNEQFF
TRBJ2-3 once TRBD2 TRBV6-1 TGTGCCAGCAGTGAAGACGCGTGGACTAGCGGGAGTATTAGCACAGATACGCAGTATTTT CASSEDAWTSGSISTDTQYF
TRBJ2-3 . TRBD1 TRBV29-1 TGCAGCGTGGGACAGGCGACAGATACGCAGTATTTT CSVGQATDTQYF
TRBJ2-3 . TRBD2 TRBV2 TGTGCCAGCAGGCCCCCGTCTCCGGGACTAGCGGGCTCCGCTACGCAGTATTTT CASRPPSPGLAGSATQYF
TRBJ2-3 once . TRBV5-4 TGTGCCAGCAGCTTGGCCCGGGGAGATACGCAGTATTTT CASSLARGDTQYF
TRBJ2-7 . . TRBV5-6 TGTGCCAGCAGCTTGTTAATCCGGACAGCCTACGAGCAGTACTTC CASSLLIRTAYEQYF
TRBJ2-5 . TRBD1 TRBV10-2 TGCGCCAGCAGGGAGACAGGGGGCCACGAGACCCAGTACTTC CASRETGGHETQYF
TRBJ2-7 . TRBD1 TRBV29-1 TGCAGCGTTGATACGGGACAGGGGTACGACGAGCAGTACTTC CSVDTGQGYDEQYF
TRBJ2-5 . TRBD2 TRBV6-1 TGTGCCAGCATCCCCACCGGGGGGAGTTGGGAGACCCAGTACTTC CASIPTGGSWETQYF
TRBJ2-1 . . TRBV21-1 TGTGCCAGCAGCACAAGGACTAGCGGGGGGGCCAGCTACAATGAGCAGTTCTTC CASSTRTSGGASYNEQFF
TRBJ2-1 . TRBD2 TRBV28 TGTGCCAGCAGTCGGACTAGCGGGGGTTTATATGAGCAGTTCTTC CASSRTSGGLYEQFF
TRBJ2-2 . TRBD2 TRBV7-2 TGTGCCAGCAGCAAACGACTAGCAACCGGGGAGCTGTTTTTT CASSKRLATGELFF
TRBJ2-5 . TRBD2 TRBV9 TGTGCCAGCAGCGTATTAGGACTAGCGGAAGAGACCCAGTACTTC CASSVLGLAEETQYF
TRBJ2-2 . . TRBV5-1 TGCGCCAGCAGCCCAAACAGGGTGGCCGGGGAGCTGTTTTTT CASSPNRVAGELFF
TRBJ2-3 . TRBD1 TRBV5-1 TGCGCCAGCAGCCCGCAGACAGGGGGTTTGGTAGATACGCAGTATTTT CASSPQTGGLVDTQYF